This T cell receptor (beta chain) was recovered during a study of shared clonotypes between healthy human individuals. Study outcomes and limitations: An anticipated effect of sequencing depth on clonotype sharing among donors was recognized.

From germline, CDR1 is MNHEY and CDR2 SVGAGI. V lost 0 bases to trimming and J lost 3 bases; unmatched junction nucleotides: 5. The CDR3 runs 15 residues. Turning to this clone: As yet, its antigen is unknown.

The method was immunoSEQ multiplex PCR; TCRdb's version includes in-frame clones alone and lacks a portion of them. The sample shows around 2,000,000 clones, 95% of them seen only once. This TCR was recovered from a man between 18 and 29 years old in good health. Specimen: naive CD4+ T cells sorted from blood. Subset here: CD45RA+ positively selected. This sequence joins TRBV6-5 and TRBJ2-7, with 7 positions matching TRBD2. DNA for the CDR3: TGTGCCAGCAGTTACTCTCCCCGGGACTACTACGAGCAGTACTTC. Its translation: CASSYSPRDYYEQYF.